The source of this T cell receptor beta chain is a study of blood T cell repertoires in COVID-19. Trimming took off 6 bases at V and 7 bases at J, with 15 bases between the two ends. This CDR3 region has 13 residues. Germline CDR1 is MNHEY and CDR2 is SVGAGI. Sequencing used immunoSEQ multiplex PCR; TCRdb keeps in-frame clones, though not all of them. Here the sample spans 57,000 or so clones, approximately 80% being singletons. Sequenced material: peripheral blood. This TCR derives from a woman aged 80 or older with active or convalescent COVID-19. V and J are TRBV6-5 and TRBJ1-2; possible D gene TRBD1, 5 bases. Here the CDR3 DNA reads TGTGCCAGCAGCAGGTCCAGGGATGCTGGCTACACCTTC. Translating gives CASSRSRDAGYTF.